The clone carrying this TCR beta chain was detected ten times or more. Its antigen is not known. The data were obtained in a study of T-cell reconstitution after alpha-beta-depleted transplantation in children. Study outcomes and limitations: Several hundred expanded graft clones reportedly supplied alpha-beta T cells about two months after transplant.

Preparation of the TCRbeta library used unique molecular identifiers. Via MiXCR, TCRdb re-called the PCR reads, giving one row per CDR3 protein. The table has around 110,000 distinct CDR3 sequences, 10% seen once. Germline CDR1 is MNHNS and CDR2 is SASEGT. The germline V and J ends were trimmed by 5 bases and 4 bases, with 15 bases remaining between them. The CDR3 spans 15 residues. The sequence was obtained from a boy aged 2 to 9 with acute lymphoblastic leukemia, due to receive a stem cell transplant. The source material was PBMCs, sampled before TCRalphabeta/CD19-depleted stem cell transplant. This rearrangement joins TRBV6-1 to TRBJ2-1; D not resolved. The CDR3 protein is CASSPSLSPYNEQFF. In DNA, the CDR3 is TGTGCCAGCAGTCCCTCTCTGTCCCCTTACAATGAGCAGTTCTTC.